This section outlines one T cell receptor (beta chain) sequence together with its context. The CDR3 consists of 17 residues. Trimming at V came to 4 bases and at J to 4 bases, leaving 12 bases not matched to a gene. Per the germline V gene, CDR1 is SEHNR and CDR2 is FQNEAQ (reference sequence). The data stem from a study of blood T cell repertoires in COVID-19. Study summary: Acute-phase and convalescent COVID-19 samples originated in the United States, Italy and Spain. PBMCs, B-cell-depleted T cells, or T cells were the source of the cDNA or gDNA that made up the material.

Authors' data handling: Scientists estimated how many nucleated cells there were by amplifying reference gene primers. The table came from immunoSEQ multiplex PCR; TCRdb's copy has only in-frame clones and leaves some out. That table furnishes V, J and clone size, whereas the DNA furnished D and trimming. In the table there are some 68,000 clones, 80% to 90% of which are singletons. The sample comprised peripheral blood. The V gene is TRBV7-9, the J gene TRBJ2-3; 9 nucleotides line up with TRBD1. The receptor was derived from a man in his fifties or sixties with acute or convalescent COVID-19. The CDR3 region has the DNA TGTGCCAGCAGCTCTCGGAACCGGGACAGGGCGCCAGATACGCAGTATTTT. Encoded protein: CASSSRNRDRAPDTQYF.